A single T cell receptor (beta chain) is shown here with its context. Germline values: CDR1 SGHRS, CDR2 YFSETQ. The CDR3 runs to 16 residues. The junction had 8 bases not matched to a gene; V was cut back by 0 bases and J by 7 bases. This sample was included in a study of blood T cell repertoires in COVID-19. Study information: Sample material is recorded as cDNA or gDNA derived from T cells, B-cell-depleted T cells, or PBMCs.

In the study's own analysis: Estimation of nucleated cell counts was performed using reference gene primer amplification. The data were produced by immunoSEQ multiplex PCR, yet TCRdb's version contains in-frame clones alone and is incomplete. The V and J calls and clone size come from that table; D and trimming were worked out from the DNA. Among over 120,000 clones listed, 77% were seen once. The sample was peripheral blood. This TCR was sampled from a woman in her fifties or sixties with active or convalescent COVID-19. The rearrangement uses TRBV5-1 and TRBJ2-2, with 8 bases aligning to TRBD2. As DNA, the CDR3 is TGCGCCAGCAGCTTGGGCGTACTAGCGGTCCGCGGGGAGCTGTTTTTT. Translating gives CASSLGVLAVRGELFF.